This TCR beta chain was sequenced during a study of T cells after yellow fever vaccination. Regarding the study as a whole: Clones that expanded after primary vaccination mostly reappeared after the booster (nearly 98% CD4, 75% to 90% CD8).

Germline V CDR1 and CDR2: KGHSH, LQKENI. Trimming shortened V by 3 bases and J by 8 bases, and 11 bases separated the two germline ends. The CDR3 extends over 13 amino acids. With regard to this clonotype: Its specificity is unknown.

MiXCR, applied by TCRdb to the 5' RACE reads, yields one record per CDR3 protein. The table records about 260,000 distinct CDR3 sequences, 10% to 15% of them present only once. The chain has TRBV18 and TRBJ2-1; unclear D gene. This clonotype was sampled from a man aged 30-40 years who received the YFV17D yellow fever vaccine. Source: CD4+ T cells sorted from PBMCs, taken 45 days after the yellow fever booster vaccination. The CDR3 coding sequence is TGTGCCAGCTCACCCCCCCCCCTCCATGAGCAGTTCTTC. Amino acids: CASSPPPLHEQFF.